Sequencing of this TCR beta chain was carried out in a study of blood T cell repertoires in COVID-19. Study at large: Both acute and convalescent COVID-19 samples were obtained from the United States, Italy and Spain. PBMCs, B-cell-depleted T cells, or T cells were the source of the cDNA or gDNA that made up the material.

Assay used: immunoSEQ multiplex PCR; TCRdb lists only in-frame clones, some missing. The sample lists some 150,000 clones; approximately 80% were seen once. Germline V gene lookup returns CDR1 LGHNA and CDR2 YNFKEQ. This CDR3 has 14 residues. J gave up 5 bases and V 4 bases, and 7 bases lay outside the gene matches. The source is a woman aged 50 to 65 with acute or convalescent COVID-19. The sample comprised peripheral blood. V usage is TRBV4-2 and J usage is TRBJ2-5; TRBD2 matches at 7 bases. The CDR3 nucleotides read TGTGCCAGCAGCCCATCAACGGGGGGTGAGACCCAGTACTTC. This translates into CASSPSTGGETQYF.